This record looks at one TCR beta chain sequence and its context. The data derive from a study of shared T cell receptors in the human thymus. Generated by immunoSEQ multiplex PCR, the TCRdb table keeps only in-frame clones and is missing some. Of approximately 580,000 clones in the sample, about 84% were seen once. CDR1 SGHRS and CDR2 YFSETQ come from the germline V gene. The CDR3 runs 15 residues. V lost 4 bases and J lost 0; bases outside the gene matches: 4. These data were also reused for a study on human thymus T cells. That source notes: Donation was from healthy Finnish infants who were having corrective surgery that addressed congenital heart defects.

The TCR was taken from a boy under three years old with a congenital heart defect. This chain connects TRBV5-1 to TRBJ1-5, with TRBD1 identical over 7 bases. The specimen was thymocytes. The CDR3: CASSPTGRSNQPQHF. DNA of the CDR3: TGCGCCAGCAGCCCGACAGGGCGTAGCAATCAGCCCCAGCATTTT. Based on the CDR3 plus reference TRBV5-1 and TRBJ1-5, the full variable domain is KAGVTQTPRYLIKTRGQQVTLSCSPISGHRSVSWYQQTPGQGLQFLFEYFSETQRNKGNFPGRFSGRQFSNSRSEMNVSTLELGDSALYLCASSPTGRSNQPQHFGDGTRLSIL.